This entry lists 21 T cell receptor beta chains sequenced from one sample in a study of blood T cell repertoires in COVID-19. Data came from immunoSEQ multiplex PCR; TCRdb stores just in-frame clones and leaves some out. The table records 20,000 to 30,000 clones, 82% of them present only once. The sequenced material came from peripheral blood. These receptors came from a human donor in a cohort sampled during active COVID-19.

The J gene is TRBJ2-7, the V gene TRBV2, with D perhaps TRBD1 (6 bases). The CDR3 consists of 14 residues. Per the germline V gene, CDR1 is SNHLY and CDR2 is FYNNEI. V gave up 5 bases and J gave up 3 bases, with 14 bases separating them. The CDR3 loop reads CASSSSRGGYEQYF. The CDR3 DNA sequence: TGTGCCAGCAGTTCTTCCAGGGGCGGCTACGAGCAGTACTTC.

Only a few counts were recorded for this clone. This sequence joins TRBV5-4 and TRBJ2-7; TRBD2 might be the D (5 bases). The CDR3 is 13 residues long. The germline V gene has CDR1 SGHNT and CDR2 YYREEE (reference sequence). V dropped 0 bases and J dropped 6 bases, with 10 bases sitting between them. This CDR3 is CASSLVREGEQYF. The CDR3 nucleotides read TGTGCCAGCAGCTTGGTTCGGGAAGGCGAGCAGTACTTC.

The J gene is TRBJ2-2, the V gene TRBV24-1, with TRBD1 matching over 11 bases. The trim removed 8 bases at V and 0 bases at J, leaving 1 base unmatched. The V gene's germline CDR1 is KGHDR and CDR2 SFDVKD. This CDR3 is 15 amino acids long. The CDR3: CATTGQGANTGELFF. The CDR3 region has the DNA TGTGCCACCACGGGACAGGGGGCGAACACCGGGGAGCTGTTTTTT.

The V call is TRBV19, the J call TRBJ1-1; D is ambiguous. V shed 5 bases and J shed 2 bases, with 15 bases lying between them. Germline CDR1 LNHDA, CDR2 SQIVND (reference sequence). The CDR3 sequence is 15 residues long. CDR3 DNA: TGTGCCAGTAGTCCTCAATTCCGGGGAAACACTGAAGCTTTCTTT. Protein: CASSPQFRGNTEAFF.

The chain links TRBV7-2 to TRBJ2-5; 10 nucleotides line up with TRBD2. The CDR3 is 14 residues long. The germline V gene has CDR1 SGHTA and CDR2 FQGNSA. V was clipped by 4 bases and J by 5 bases; unmatched bases: 4. The CDR3 region has the DNA TGTGCCAGCAGCTCGGGACTAGCGTGGGAGACCCAGTACTTC. Translating it yields CASSSGLAWETQYF. The entire variable domain, with the rest obtained from reference TRBV7-2 and TRBJ2-5, is as follows: GAGVSQSPSNKVTEKGKDVELRCDPISGHTALYWYRQSLGQGLEFLIYFQGNSAPDKSGLPSDRFSAERTGGSVSTLTIQRTQQEDSAVYLCASSSGLAWETQYFGPGTRLLVL.

The chain couples TRBV19 to TRBJ2-7, with 9 positions matching TRBD1. The V and J ends lost 4 bases and 8 bases, in that order; junction bases with no gene match: 9. The CDR3 contains 14 residues. The germline V gene has CDR1 LNHDA and CDR2 SQIVND (reference sequence). The CDR3 region has the DNA TGTGCCAGTAGTAAACCGGGACAGGGCCACCAGCAGTACTTC. Protein product: CASSKPGQGHQQYF. The full variable domain, rest sourced from reference TRBV19 and TRBJ2-7, is DGGITQSPKYLFRKEGQNVTLSCEQNLNHDAMYWYRQDPGQGLRLIYYSQIVNDFQKGDIAEGYSVSREKKESFPLTVTSAQKNPTAFYLCASSKPGQGHQQYFGPGTRLTVT.

V is TRBV7-2 and J is TRBJ1-6, with D uncertain. Germline-derived CDR1 and CDR2 are SGHTA and FQGNSA. V gave up 6 bases and J gave up 7 bases, with 10 bases separating them. The CDR3 runs to 13 residues. The CDR3 here is CASSSQTNSPLHF. In DNA form, the CDR3 reads TGTGCCAGCAGTTCTCAGACAAATTCACCCCTCCACTTT.

This rearrangement joins TRBV9 to TRBJ1-4; D ambiguous. V was cut by 4 bases and J by 6 bases, with 16 bases left in between. Germline-derived CDR1 and CDR2 are SGDLS and YYNGEE. This CDR3 spans 15 amino acids. The CDR3 loop reads CASSSRLRSDEKLFF. CDR3 bases: TGTGCCAGCAGCTCCAGGTTGAGATCTGATGAAAAACTGTTTTTT. Full variable domain (outside the CDR3, taken from reference TRBV9 and TRBJ1-4): DSGVTQTPKHLITATGQRVTLRCSPRSGDLSVYWYQQSLDQGLQFLIQYYNGEERAKGNILERFSAQQFPDLHSELNLSSLELGDSALYFCASSSRLRSDEKLFFGSGTQLSVL.

This clone has just a few counts. The CDR3 region is CASGRASGAYEQYF. The CDR3 region has the DNA TGTGCCAGCGGAAGGGCTAGCGGGGCGTACGAGCAGTACTTC. This chain links TRBV6-5 with TRBJ2-7, with TRBD2 matching over 9 bases. CDR1 and CDR2 (germline): MNHEY, SVGAGI. This CDR3 has 14 residues. The V and J ends lost 8 bases and 4 bases, in that order; junction bases with no gene match: 9.

This clone was recorded only once. The chain carries TRBV28 and TRBJ2-2, with 7 nucleotides matching TRBD1. The germline V gene encodes CDR1 MDHEN and CDR2 SYDVKM. There are 15 residues in the CDR3. With 3 bases clipped from V and 1 base from J, the junction kept 2 bases outside the gene matches. In DNA, the CDR3 is TGTGCCAGCAGTTTGGCAGGGGGGAACACCGGGGAGCTGTTTTTT. Translated, it gives CASSLAGGNTGELFF. Complete variable domain (other parts from reference TRBV28 and TRBJ2-2): DVKVTQSSRYLVKRTGEKVFLECVQDMDHENMFWYRQDPGLGLRLIYFSYDVKMKEKGDIPEGYSVSREKKERFSLILESASTNQTSMYLCASSLAGGNTGELFFGEGSRLTVL.

V gene TRBV4-2 combines with J gene TRBJ2-6, with TRBD2 matching over 7 bases. The CDR3 consists of 16 residues. Germline V gene sequence: CDR1 LGHNA, CDR2 YNFKEQ. V lost 0 bases and J lost 2; bases outside the gene matches: 1. The CDR3 bases are TGTGCCAGCAGCCAAGATGGGGGGGCTGGGGCCAACGTCCTGACTTTC. This encodes CASSQDGGAGANVLTF.

The chain couples TRBV4-3 to TRBJ2-1, with 10 bases lining up with TRBD2. The germline CDR1 and CDR2 sequences are LGHNA and YSLEER. The CDR3 length is 17 residues. J lost 0 bases, V lost 1 base, and 3 bases had no gene match. CDR3 amino acids: CASSQALAGVSYNEQFF. For the CDR3, the DNA is TGCGCCAGCAGCCAAGCCCTAGCGGGGGTCTCCTACAATGAGCAGTTCTTC.

Concerning this clone: A read error may produce the germline difference seen at one junction end. The chain joins TRBV11-2 to TRBJ2-2; D not certain. The germline V gene encodes CDR1 SGHAT and CDR2 FQNNGV. CDR3 length: 13 amino acids. The CDR3 nucleotides are TGTGCCAGCAGCTTAGTCAACAGCGGGGAGCTGTTTTTT. Encoded protein: CASSLVNSGELFF.

V usage is TRBV6-1 and J usage is TRBJ1-5, with D possibly being TRBD1 (5 bases). Trimming took 0 bases from V and 7 from J, leaving 16 bases between them. Per germline, CDR1 MNHNS and CDR2 SASEGT. The CDR3 is 16 amino acids. This CDR3 is CASSEASGRGGQPQHF. Written as DNA, the CDR3 is TGTGCCAGCAGTGAAGCGTCGGGGAGGGGTGGCCAGCCCCAGCATTTT.

The V call is TRBV27, the J call TRBJ2-7, with TRBD1 matching 7 bases. CDR3 length equals 15 residues. The trim removed 6 bases at V and 2 bases at J, leaving 10 bases unmatched. CDR1 is MNHEY and CDR2 is SMNVEV in the germline V gene (reference sequence). The CDR3 coding sequence is TGTGCCAGCAGGCGACAGGGTAGGACTGCCTACGAGCAGTACTTC. Protein product: CASRRQGRTAYEQYF.

The V call is TRBV9, the J call TRBJ2-2; TRBD2 matches 10 bases. The length of the CDR3 is 15 residues. Trimming removed 2 bases from V and 4 bases from J; junction bases left unmatched: 2. The V gene's germline CDR1 is SGDLS and CDR2 YYNGEE. CDR3 protein: CASSVSGRITGELFF. The CDR3 nucleotides read TGTGCCAGCAGCGTTAGCGGGAGGATCACCGGGGAGCTGTTTTTT.

The V call is TRBV9, the J call TRBJ2-1; TRBD2 aligns across 9 bases. V shed 4 bases, J shed 2 bases, and the junction held 4 bases outside the gene matches. CDR1 and CDR2 (germline): SGDLS, YYNGEE. CDR3 length: 15 residues. CDR3 bases: TGTGCCAGCAGCTCTGCTAGCGGGACCTACAATGAGCAGTTCTTC. This encodes CASSSASGTYNEQFF. The whole variable domain, filled in from reference TRBV9 and TRBJ2-1, reads DSGVTQTPKHLITATGQRVTLRCSPRSGDLSVYWYQQSLDQGLQFLIQYYNGEERAKGNILERFSAQQFPDLHSELNLSSLELGDSALYFCASSSASGTYNEQFFGPGTRLTVL.

V and J are TRBV2 and TRBJ2-3; D may be TRBD1 (5 bases). This CDR3 region has 14 residues. Germline lookup yields CDR1 SNHLY and CDR2 FYNNEI. The V end lost 6 bases, the J end lost 1 base, and 11 bases lay between the germline ends. The CDR3 loop reads CASRDRVGTDTQYF. DNA of the CDR3: TGTGCCAGCAGAGACAGAGTTGGCACAGATACGCAGTATTTT.

The DNA for the CDR3 is TGTGCCAGCAGCGTAGGAGGGACAGGGCATGGCTACACCTTC. Translation: CASSVGGTGHGYTF. This rearrangement joins TRBV9 to TRBJ1-2; 9 bases match TRBD1. V lost 0 bases, J lost 6 bases, and 3 bases stayed unmatched. Germline V gene data show CDR1 as SGDLS and CDR2 as YYNGEE. The CDR3 contains 14 residues.

J is TRBJ1-2 and V is TRBV30; D unresolved. The V gene's germline CDR1 is GTSNPN and CDR2 SVGIG (reference sequence). The CDR3 has 14 residues. V lost 0 bases and J lost 4, with 12 bases in between. CDR3 sequence (DNA): TGTGCCTGGAGTGTACAGCGGGGTAGCTATGGCTACACCTTC. This translates into CAWSVQRGSYGYTF.

This clone was seen only a few times. The rearrangement uses TRBV6-2 or TRBV6-3 and TRBJ1-5; D is undetermined. Germline lookup yields CDR1 MNHEY and CDR2 SVGEGT. The length of the CDR3 is 14 residues. V was cut by 0 bases and J by 5 bases, with 8 bases left in between. The CDR3 region has the DNA TGTGCCAGCAGTTACTCGAGGCAGTATCAGCCCCAGCATTTT. Its translation is CASSYSRQYQPQHF.